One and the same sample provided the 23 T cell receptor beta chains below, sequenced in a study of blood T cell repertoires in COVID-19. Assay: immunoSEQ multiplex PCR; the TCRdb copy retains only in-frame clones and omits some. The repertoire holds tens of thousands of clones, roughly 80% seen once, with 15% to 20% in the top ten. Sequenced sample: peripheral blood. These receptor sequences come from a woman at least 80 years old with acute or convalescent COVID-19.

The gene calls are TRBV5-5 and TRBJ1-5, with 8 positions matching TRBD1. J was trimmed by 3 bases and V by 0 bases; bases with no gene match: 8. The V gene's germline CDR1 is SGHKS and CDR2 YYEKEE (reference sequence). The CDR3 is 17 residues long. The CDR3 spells CASSLAPDRVTNQPQHF. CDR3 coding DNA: TGTGCCAGCAGCTTGGCCCCGGACAGGGTGACCAATCAGCCCCAGCATTTT.

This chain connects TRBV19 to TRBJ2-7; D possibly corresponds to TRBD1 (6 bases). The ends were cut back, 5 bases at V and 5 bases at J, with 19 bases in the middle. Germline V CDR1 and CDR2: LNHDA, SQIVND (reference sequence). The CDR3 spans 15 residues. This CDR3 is CASSRPGQEGHEQYF. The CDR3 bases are TGTGCCAGTAGTCGCCCGGGACAAGAAGGGCACGAGCAGTACTTC. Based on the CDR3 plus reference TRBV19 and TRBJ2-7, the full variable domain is DGGITQSPKYLFRKEGQNVTLSCEQNLNHDAMYWYRQDPGQGLRLIYYSQIVNDFQKGDIAEGYSVSREKKESFPLTVTSAQKNPTAFYLCASSRPGQEGHEQYFGPGTRLTVT.

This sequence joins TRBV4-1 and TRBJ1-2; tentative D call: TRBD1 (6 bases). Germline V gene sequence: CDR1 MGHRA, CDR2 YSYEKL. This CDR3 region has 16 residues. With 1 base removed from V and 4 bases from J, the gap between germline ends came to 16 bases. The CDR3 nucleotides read TGCGCCAGCAGCCAAGTACTTAGGCAGGGGCTCTATGGCTACACCTTC. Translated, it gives CASSQVLRQGLYGYTF.

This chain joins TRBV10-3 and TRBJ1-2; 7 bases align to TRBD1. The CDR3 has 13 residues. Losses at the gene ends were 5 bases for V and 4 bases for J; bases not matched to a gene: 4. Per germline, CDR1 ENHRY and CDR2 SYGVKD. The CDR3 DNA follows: TGTGCCATCAGTACAGGGGAGACCTATGGCTACACCTTC. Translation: CAISTGETYGYTF.

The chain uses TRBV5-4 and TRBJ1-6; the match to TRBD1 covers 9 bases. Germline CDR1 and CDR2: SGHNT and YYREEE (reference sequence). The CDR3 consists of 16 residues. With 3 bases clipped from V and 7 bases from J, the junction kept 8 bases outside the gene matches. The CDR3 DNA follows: TGTGCCAGCAGCTCAGGTGGGACAGGGTTAAATTCACCCCTCCACTTT. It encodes CASSSGGTGLNSPLHF. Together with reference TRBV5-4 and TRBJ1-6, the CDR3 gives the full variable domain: ETGVTQSPTHLIKTRGQQVTLRCSSQSGHNTVSWYQQALGQGPQFIFQYYREEENGRGNFPPRFSGLQFPNYSSELNVNALELDDSALYLCASSSGGTGLNSPLHFGNGTRLTVT.

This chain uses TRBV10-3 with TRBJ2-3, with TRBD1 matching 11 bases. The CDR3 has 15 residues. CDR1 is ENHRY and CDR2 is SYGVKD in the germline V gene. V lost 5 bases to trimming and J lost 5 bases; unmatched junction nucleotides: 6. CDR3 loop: CAISSGGQGVDTQYF. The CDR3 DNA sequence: TGTGCCATCAGTTCAGGGGGACAGGGGGTAGATACGCAGTATTTT.

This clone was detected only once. The CDR3 here is CASSLTGVETQYF. CDR3 nucleotides: TGTGCCAGCAGTTTAACAGGGGTAGAGACCCAGTACTTC. J is TRBJ2-5 and V is TRBV12-3 or TRBV12-4; TRBD1 matches 7 bases. The V gene end was trimmed by 2 bases and the J gene end by 4 bases; junction bases not matched to a gene: 1. The CDR3 runs 13 residues.

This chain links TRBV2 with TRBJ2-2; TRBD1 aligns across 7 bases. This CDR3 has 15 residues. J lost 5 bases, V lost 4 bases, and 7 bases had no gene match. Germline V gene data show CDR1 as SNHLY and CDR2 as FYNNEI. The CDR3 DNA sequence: TGTGCCAGCAGTGGTCTAACAGGGGATACCGGGGAGCTGTTTTTT. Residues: CASSGLTGDTGELFF. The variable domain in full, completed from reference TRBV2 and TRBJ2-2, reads EPEVTQTPSHQVTQMGQEVILRCVPISNHLYFYWYRQILGQKVEFLVSFYNNEISEKSEIFDDQFSVERPDGSNFTLKIRSTKLEDSAMYFCASSGLTGDTGELFFGEGSRLTVL.

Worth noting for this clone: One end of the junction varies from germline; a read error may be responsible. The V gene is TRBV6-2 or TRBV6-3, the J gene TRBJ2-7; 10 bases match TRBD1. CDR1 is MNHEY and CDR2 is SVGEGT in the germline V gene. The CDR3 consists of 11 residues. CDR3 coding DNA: TGTGCCAGCAGATACCGGGACAGGGGCCACTTC. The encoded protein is CASRYRDRGHF.

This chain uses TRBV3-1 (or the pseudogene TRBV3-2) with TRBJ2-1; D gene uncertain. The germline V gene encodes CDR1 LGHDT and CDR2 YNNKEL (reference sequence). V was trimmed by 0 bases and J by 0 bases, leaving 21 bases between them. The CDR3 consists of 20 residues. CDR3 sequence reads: CASSQDEVSPIKCSYNEQFF. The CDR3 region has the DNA TGTGCCAGCAGCCAAGATGAGGTAAGTCCCATCAAGTGCTCCTACAATGAGCAGTTCTTC.

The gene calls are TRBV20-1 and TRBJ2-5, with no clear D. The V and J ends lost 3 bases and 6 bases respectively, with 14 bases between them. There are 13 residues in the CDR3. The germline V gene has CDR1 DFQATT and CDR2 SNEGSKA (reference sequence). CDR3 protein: CSASLWAPKTQYF. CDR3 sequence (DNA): TGCAGTGCTAGTCTGTGGGCCCCGAAGACCCAGTACTTC.

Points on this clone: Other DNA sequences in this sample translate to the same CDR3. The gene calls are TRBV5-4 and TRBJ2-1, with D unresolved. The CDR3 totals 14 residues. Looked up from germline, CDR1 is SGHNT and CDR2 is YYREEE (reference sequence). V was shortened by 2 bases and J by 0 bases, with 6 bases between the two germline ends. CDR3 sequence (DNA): TGTGCCAGCAGCTTATCTAGCTCCTACAATGAGCAGTTCTTC. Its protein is CASSLSSSYNEQFF. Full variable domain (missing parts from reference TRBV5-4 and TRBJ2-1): ETGVTQSPTHLIKTRGQQVTLRCSSQSGHNTVSWYQQALGQGPQFIFQYYREEENGRGNFPPRFSGLQFPNYSSELNVNALELDDSALYLCASSLSSSYNEQFFGPGTRLTVL.

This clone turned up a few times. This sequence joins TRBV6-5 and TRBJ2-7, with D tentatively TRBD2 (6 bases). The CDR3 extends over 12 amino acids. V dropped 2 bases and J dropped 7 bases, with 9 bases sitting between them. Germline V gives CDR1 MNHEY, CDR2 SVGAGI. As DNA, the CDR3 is TGTGCCAGCAGTTACCCCCGGGGGGAGCAGTACTTC. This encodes CASSYPRGEQYF.

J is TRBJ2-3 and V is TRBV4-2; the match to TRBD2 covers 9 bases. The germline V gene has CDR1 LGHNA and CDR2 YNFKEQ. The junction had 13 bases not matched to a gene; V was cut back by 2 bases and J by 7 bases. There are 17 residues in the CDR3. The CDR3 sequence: CASSQYSLAGEGNTQYF. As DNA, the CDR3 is TGTGCCAGCAGCCAATACTCCTTAGCGGGGGAGGGAAATACGCAGTATTTT.

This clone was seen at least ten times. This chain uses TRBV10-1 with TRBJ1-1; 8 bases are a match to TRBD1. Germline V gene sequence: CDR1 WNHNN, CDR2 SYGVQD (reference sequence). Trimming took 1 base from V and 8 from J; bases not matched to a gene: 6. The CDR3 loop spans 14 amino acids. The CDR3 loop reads CASSEYVTGEEAFF. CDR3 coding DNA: TGCGCCAGCAGTGAGTATGTGACAGGGGAGGAAGCTTTCTTT.

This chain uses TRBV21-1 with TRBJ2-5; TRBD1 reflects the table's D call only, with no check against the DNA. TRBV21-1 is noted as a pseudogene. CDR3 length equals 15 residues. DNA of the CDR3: TGTGCCAGCAGCACTGCGACAGGGGTGGAAGAGACCCAGTACTTC. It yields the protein CASSTATGVEETQYF.

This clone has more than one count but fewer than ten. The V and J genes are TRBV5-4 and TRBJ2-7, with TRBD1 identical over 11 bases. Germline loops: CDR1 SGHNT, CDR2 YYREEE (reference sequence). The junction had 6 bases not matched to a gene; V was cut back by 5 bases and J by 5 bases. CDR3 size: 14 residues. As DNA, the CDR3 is TGTGCCAGCAGGTGGGACAGGGGGGCCGACGAGCAGTACTTC. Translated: CASRWDRGADEQYF.

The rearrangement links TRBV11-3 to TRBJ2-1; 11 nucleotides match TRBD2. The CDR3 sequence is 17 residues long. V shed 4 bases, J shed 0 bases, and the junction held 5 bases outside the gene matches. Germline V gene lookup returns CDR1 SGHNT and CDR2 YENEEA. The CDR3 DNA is TGTGCCAGCAGCTCCACTAGCGGGGGCCTCTCCTACAATGAGCAGTTCTTC. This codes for CASSSTSGGLSYNEQFF.

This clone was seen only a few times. CDR3 region: CASIRGGSTDTQYF. The CDR3 DNA reads as TGCGCCAGTATCAGGGGTGGAAGCACAGATACGCAGTATTTT. The chain links TRBV5-1 to TRBJ2-3, with D maybe TRBD1 (6 bases). This CDR3 region has 14 residues. Germline V gene sequence: CDR1 SGHRS, CDR2 YFSETQ. V was clipped by 8 bases and J by 0 bases, with 13 bases between them. Filled out from reference TRBV5-1 and TRBJ2-3, the complete variable domain reads KAGVTQTPRYLIKTRGQQVTLSCSPISGHRSVSWYQQTPGQGLQFLFEYFSETQRNKGNFPGRFSGRQFSNSRSEMNVSTLELGDSALYLCASIRGGSTDTQYFGPGTRLTVL.

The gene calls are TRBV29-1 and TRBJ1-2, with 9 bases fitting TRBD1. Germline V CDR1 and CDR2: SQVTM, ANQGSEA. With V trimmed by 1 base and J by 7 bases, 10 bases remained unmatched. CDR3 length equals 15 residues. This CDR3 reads CSVEGTGQGRSGYTF. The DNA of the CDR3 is TGCAGCGTTGAAGGGACGGGACAGGGCCGCTCTGGCTACACCTTC.

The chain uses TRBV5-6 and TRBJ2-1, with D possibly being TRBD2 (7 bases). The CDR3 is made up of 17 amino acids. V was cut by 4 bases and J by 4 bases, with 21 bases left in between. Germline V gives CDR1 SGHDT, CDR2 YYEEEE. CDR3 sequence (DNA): TGTGCCAGCAGCCCACAGGGAGGTAGCGGGCTATACAATGAGCAGTTCTTC. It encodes CASSPQGGSGLYNEQFF.

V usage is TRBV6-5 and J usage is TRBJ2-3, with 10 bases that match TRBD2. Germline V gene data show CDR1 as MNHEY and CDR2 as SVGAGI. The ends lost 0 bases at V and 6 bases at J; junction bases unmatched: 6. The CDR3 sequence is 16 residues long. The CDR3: CASSYSILAGVDTQYF. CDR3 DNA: TGTGCCAGCAGTTACTCGATCCTAGCGGGAGTGGATACGCAGTATTTT.

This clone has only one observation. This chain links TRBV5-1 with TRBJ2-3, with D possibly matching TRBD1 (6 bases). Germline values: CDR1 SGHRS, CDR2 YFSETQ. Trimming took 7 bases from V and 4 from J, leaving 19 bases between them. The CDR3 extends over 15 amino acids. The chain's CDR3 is CASGDTGTPPDTQYF. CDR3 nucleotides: TGCGCCAGCGGCGACACAGGGACCCCCCCAGATACGCAGTATTTT.